This is a list of T cell receptor beta chains from one sample in a study of blood T cells in healthy people across ages. MiXCR, applied by TCRdb to the 5' RACE reads, yields one record per CDR3 protein. The sample includes roughly 1,500,000 distinct CDR3 sequences, about 43% of them seen just once. Sample: blood. The receptors were gathered from a woman in her late teens or twenties in good health. Both conserved end residues are part of each CDR3. A D gene is named only where the DNA matches it firmly. The size field is filled for only some rows; it gives once, few, many or a size class.

V gene: TRBV20-1
D gene: TRBD1
J gene: TRBJ2-7
clone size: -
CDR3 protein: CSARKGTGEGEQYF
CDR3 DNA: TGCAGTGCTAGAAAGGGGACAGGGGAGGGCGAGCAGTACTTC

V gene: TRBV14
D gene: TRBD1
J gene: TRBJ2-3
clone size: once
CDR3 protein: CASSQDAGQGTDTQYF
CDR3 DNA: TGTGCCAGCAGCCAAGATGCGGGACAGGGAACAGATACGCAGTATTTT

V gene: TRBV10-1
D gene: -
J gene: TRBJ2-3
clone size: -
CDR3 protein: CASSQRDSHTDTQYF
CDR3 DNA: TGCGCCAGCAGCCAAAGGGATTCCCACACAGATACGCAGTATTTT

V gene: TRBV20-1
D gene: TRBD1
J gene: TRBJ1-2
clone size: -
CDR3 protein: CSAKPGQGTRYGYTF
CDR3 DNA: TGCAGTGCTAAACCGGGACAGGGAACCCGTTATGGCTACACCTTC

V gene: TRBV15
D gene: -
J gene: TRBJ1-2
clone size: few
CDR3 protein: CATSRGGGTDYGYTF
CDR3 DNA: TGTGCCACCAGCAGAGGAGGAGGGACGGATTATGGCTACACCTTC

V gene: TRBV7-9
D gene: -
J gene: TRBJ1-2
clone size: -
CDR3 protein: CASSSPHPPLKTANYGYTF
CDR3 DNA: TGTGCCAGCAGCTCTCCCCACCCACCTCTTAAGACAGCTAACTATGGCTACACCTTC

V gene: TRBV29-1
D gene: TRBD2
J gene: TRBJ2-7
clone size: -
CDR3 protein: CSATGTSGATYEQYF
CDR3 DNA: TGCAGCGCAACCGGGACTAGCGGGGCTACCTACGAGCAGTACTTC

V gene: TRBV10-3
D gene: TRBD1
J gene: TRBJ2-1
clone size: -
CDR3 protein: CAISVRDSASSYNEQFF
CDR3 DNA: TGTGCCATCAGTGTAAGGGACAGCGCTAGCTCCTACAATGAGCAGTTCTTC

V gene: TRBV5-1
D gene: -
J gene: TRBJ2-3
clone size: -
CDR3 protein: CASSPNSGDTQYF
CDR3 DNA: TGCGCCAGCAGCCCTAATTCCGGAGATACGCAGTATTTT

V gene: TRBV7-2
D gene: -
J gene: TRBJ2-7
clone size: -
CDR3 protein: CASSTDFLPHEQYF
CDR3 DNA: TGTGCCAGCAGCACGGACTTCCTGCCCCACGAGCAGTACTTC